The 21 T cell receptor beta chains in this list originate from one sample, sequenced in a study of T cell responses to AZD1222 COVID-19 vaccine. The assay was immunoSEQ multiplex PCR, and TCRdb's table has in-frame clones only and misses some. The profile shows around 50,000 clones, approximately 89% of them singletons. The sequencing used peripheral blood, collected 28 days after the second AZD1222 dose. Every receptor here comes from an adult who received the AZD1222 COVID-19 vaccine.

This rearrangement joins TRBV3-1 (or the pseudogene TRBV3-2) to TRBJ2-1; D tentatively fits TRBD1 or TRBD2 (5 bases each). The CDR3 has 14 amino acids. Germline V gene lookup returns CDR1 LGHDT and CDR2 YNNKEL (reference sequence). The germline V and J ends were trimmed by 1 base and 4 bases, with 8 bases remaining between them. The CDR3 region has the DNA TGTGCCAGCAGCCAAGGGGACGTGTACAATGAGCAGTTCTTC. Translated, it gives CASSQGDVYNEQFF.

The genes are TRBV16 and TRBJ1-6; tentatively, D is TRBD1 (5 bases). Between the trimmed V and J ends, which lost 0 bases and 8 bases, there was a span of 8 bases. The CDR3 loop spans 14 amino acids. Germline loops: CDR1 KGHSY, CDR2 FQNENV. The CDR3 bases are TGTGCCAGCAGCCAATCGATAGGGGATTCACCCCTCCACTTT. It yields the protein CASSQSIGDSPLHF.

The chain employs TRBV3-1 (or the pseudogene TRBV3-2) and TRBJ2-1, with D possibly TRBD2 on 6 matching bases. The germline gives CDR1 LGHDT, CDR2 YNNKEL (reference sequence). The V and J ends lost 4 bases and 1 base respectively, with 14 bases between them. The CDR3 contains 16 residues. As DNA, the CDR3 is TGTGCCAGCAGCCGCCCGGGGGACGTTTCCTACAATGAGCAGTTCTTC. Its translation: CASSRPGDVSYNEQFF.

In its sample, this clone was seen once. J is TRBJ2-6 and V is TRBV19; 8 bases are shared with TRBD1. This CDR3 comprises 16 residues. CDR1 and CDR2 (germline): LNHDA, SQIVND (reference sequence). Germline trimming cut 5 bases from V and 2 bases from J; bases unmatched to any gene: 5. Written as DNA, the CDR3 is TGTGCCAGTAGTCCCCAGGGGGCACCTGGGGCCAACGTCCTGACTTTC. It translates to CASSPQGAPGANVLTF.

The chain uses TRBV10-3 and TRBJ2-2; 12 bases are a match to TRBD1. Germline assignment: CDR1 ENHRY and CDR2 SYGVKD. The ends lost 10 bases at V and 10 bases at J; junction bases unmatched: 13. The CDR3 has 15 amino acids. The CDR3 here is CASKPGQGAIEELFF. The CDR3, as DNA: TGTGCCAGCAAACCGGGACAGGGGGCAATCGAGGAGCTGTTTTTT.

The rearrangement uses TRBV4-1 and TRBJ1-4, with unresolved D. Trimming removed 4 bases at V and 0 bases at J, with 12 bases between. This CDR3 region has 16 residues. CDR1 and CDR2 from the germline V gene are MGHRA and YSYEKL. DNA for the CDR3: TGCGCCAGCAGCCCGATAGTAGGGCCAACTAATGAAAAACTGTTTTTT. This encodes CASSPIVGPTNEKLFF.

This chain uses TRBV5-1 with TRBJ1-3; possible D gene TRBD1, 6 bases. Trimming took 4 bases from V and 4 from J, leaving 9 bases between them. The CDR3 totals 13 residues. Germline lookup yields CDR1 SGHRS and CDR2 YFSETQ. The CDR3 protein is CASSAGDGNTIYF. The CDR3 nucleotides are TGCGCCAGCAGCGCAGGGGACGGAAACACCATATATTTT.

The V and J genes are TRBV7-9 and TRBJ2-7; 12 bases agree with TRBD1. The CDR3 has 14 residues. Germline V CDR1 and CDR2: SEHNR, FQNEAQ (reference sequence). V was clipped by 5 bases and J by 4 bases; unmatched bases: 3. In DNA form, the CDR3 reads TGTGCCAGCAGCAAGGGACAGGGGGCGTACGAGCAGTACTTC. Translated: CASSKGQGAYEQYF.

V and J are TRBV4-2 and TRBJ2-7; TRBD2 matches 13 bases. The germline CDR1 and CDR2 sequences are LGHNA and YNFKEQ. CDR3 length: 20 amino acids. J lost 6 bases, V lost 3 bases, and 20 bases had no gene match. In nucleotides, the CDR3 is TGTGCCAGCAGCCAGAAGTTATCCGGGACTAGCGGGATGCACCGTATCGAGCAGTACTTC. It codes for CASSQKLSGTSGMHRIEQYF.

This rearrangement joins TRBV6-2 or TRBV6-3 to TRBJ2-6, with D possibly TRBD2 on 6 matching bases. CDR3 length: 14 amino acids. Germline V gives CDR1 MNHEY, CDR2 SVGEGT. Trimming removed 5 bases from V and 3 bases from J, with 8 bases in between. The CDR3 spells CASSPGDGANVLTF. CDR3 coding DNA: TGTGCCAGCAGTCCGGGAGATGGGGCCAACGTCCTGACTTTC.

The V gene is TRBV9, the J gene TRBJ1-2, with TRBD1 matching 7 bases. The V segment lost 3 bases and the J segment 8 bases; nucleotides outside the gene matches: 7. The germline gives CDR1 SGDLS, CDR2 YYNGEE. The CDR3 consists of 13 residues. This CDR3 is CASSEGTARGYTF. In nucleotides, the CDR3 is TGTGCCAGCAGCGAAGGGACAGCGAGAGGCTACACCTTC.

The chain employs TRBV6-5 and TRBJ1-2, with unresolved D. The CDR3 sequence is 11 residues long. Trimming removed 7 bases from V and 2 bases from J, with 5 bases in between. Germline CDR1 MNHEY, CDR2 SVGAGI. CDR3 amino acids: CASISNYGYTF. CDR3 coding DNA: TGTGCCAGCATTTCCAACTATGGCTACACCTTC.

The rearrangement links TRBV5-1 to TRBJ2-7; D is undetermined. CDR1 and CDR2 from the germline V gene are SGHRS and YFSETQ. This CDR3 has 12 residues. Between the trimmed V and J ends, which lost 2 bases and 5 bases, there was a span of 8 bases. CDR3 nucleotides: TGCGCCAGCAGCTTCGGGCTAGACGAGCAGTACTTC. Translated: CASSFGLDEQYF.

This clone has only a few counts. The V gene is TRBV19, the J gene TRBJ2-3; tentatively, D is TRBD2 (5 bases). Germline V gives CDR1 LNHDA, CDR2 SQIVND (reference sequence). V was shortened by 5 bases and J by 2 bases, with 14 bases between the two germline ends. CDR3 size: 15 residues. CDR3 sequence reads: CASSGLPVYTDTQYF. The CDR3 DNA reads as TGTGCCAGTAGTGGACTCCCCGTTTACACAGATACGCAGTATTTT.

The chain couples TRBV29-1 to TRBJ1-2; 9 bases fit TRBD1. This CDR3 comprises 12 residues. V shed 6 bases, J shed 6 bases, and the junction held 5 bases outside the gene matches. CDR1 SQVTM and CDR2 ANQGSEA come from the germline V gene. CDR3 protein: CSVAGQGHGYTF. The CDR3 region has the DNA TGCAGCGTCGCGGGACAGGGCCATGGCTACACCTTC.

This chain uses TRBV5-1 with TRBJ2-5, with 8 bases aligning to TRBD1. The CDR3 extends over 14 amino acids. J lost 5 bases, V lost 4 bases, and 7 bases had no gene match. CDR1 and CDR2 (germline): SGHRS, YFSETQ. The CDR3 DNA sequence: TGCGCCAGCAGCCAAGGACAGGGTTGGGAGACCCAGTACTTC. As protein: CASSQGQGWETQYF.

The CDR3 DNA reads TGTGCCAGCGGGCGGAGCGGGGGTTTCTACGAGCAGTACTTC. It translates to CASGRSGGFYEQYF. The V and J genes are TRBV3-1 (or the pseudogene TRBV3-2) and TRBJ2-7; 8 nucleotides line up with TRBD2. Per the germline V gene, CDR1 is LGHDT and CDR2 is YNNKEL (reference sequence). This CDR3 has 14 residues. The trim removed 8 bases at V and 3 bases at J, leaving 9 bases unmatched.

The chain combines TRBV6-2 or TRBV6-3 with TRBJ2-2; D unclear. This CDR3 region has 12 residues. Trimming stripped 6 bases from V and 6 bases from J, with 8 bases between. Germline loops: CDR1 MNHEY, CDR2 SVGEGT. For the CDR3, the DNA is TGTGCCAGCAGCCCTGTAGCCGGGGAGCTGTTTTTT. Its protein is CASSPVAGELFF.

The chain is built from TRBV6-5 and TRBJ1-4; TRBD1 matches 9 bases. The CDR3 has 15 residues. V lost 7 bases and J lost 7; bases outside the gene matches: 10. Germline V gives CDR1 MNHEY, CDR2 SVGAGI. CDR3 sequence (DNA): TGTGCCAGCATCCCAAGACAGGGGGGAAGTGAAAAACTGTTTTTT. It yields the protein CASIPRQGGSEKLFF.

This chain links TRBV7-8 with TRBJ2-2, with a tentative D call TRBD1 (7 bases). Between the trimmed V and J ends, which lost 5 bases and 1 base, there was a span of 14 bases. This CDR3 spans 16 amino acids. CDR1 and CDR2 from the germline V gene are SGHVS and FQNEAQ. This chain's CDR3 is CASSRGGTVNTGELFF. CDR3 DNA: TGTGCCAGCAGCCGAGGAGGGACAGTGAACACCGGGGAGCTGTTTTTT.

In its sample, this clone was seen a few times. The rearrangement joins TRBV6-4 to TRBJ2-3; D is unclear. This CDR3 is 13 amino acids long. V lost 4 bases to trimming and J lost 5 bases, with 10 bases between them. Germline V gene sequence: CDR1 MRHNA, CDR2 SNTAGT. CDR3 region: CASSGSPQDTQYF. CDR3 coding DNA: TGTGCCAGCAGTGGATCCCCACAAGATACGCAGTATTTT.